The present entry profiles one T cell receptor beta chain with its context. The CDR3 loop spans 12 amino acids. Trimming shortened V by 2 bases and J by 5 bases, and 7 bases separated the two germline ends. The germline CDR1 and CDR2 sequences are SGHRS and YFSETQ. This entry belongs to a study of blood T cell repertoires in COVID-19. The table came from immunoSEQ multiplex PCR; TCRdb's copy has only in-frame clones and leaves some out. The table records 150,000 to 200,000 clones, approximately 80% of them present only once. V gene TRBV5-1 combines with J gene TRBJ1-1, with a possible D match to TRBD1 (5 bases). The clonotype originates from a man aged 45-60 years who had recovered from COVID-19. Material for sequencing was PBMCs or T cells enriched from blood (not recorded which). CDR3: CASSFGGTEAFF. The DNA for the CDR3 is TGCGCCAGCAGCTTTGGGGGGACTGAAGCTTTCTTT. The whole variable domain, remainder taken from reference TRBV5-1 and TRBJ1-1, is KAGVTQTPRYLIKTRGQQVTLSCSPISGHRSVSWYQQTPGQGLQFLFEYFSETQRNKGNFPGRFSGRQFSNSRSEMNVSTLELGDSALYLCASSFGGTEAFFGQGTRLTVV.